This TCR beta chain was identified in a study of cytomegalovirus exposure and HLA in healthy donors. The study's findings and limits: In a later analysis, across HLA loci, associated TCR counts were highest for DRB1, lowest for HLA-C. A later analysis reportedly found fewer N-insertions in an Asian-associated ancestry cluster than the approximately 670-donor mean.

A remark on this clone: Its specificity is unknown.

Each donor's status was that of a healthy bone marrow donor. 13 Jbeta primers and 60 Vbeta primers were used for the PCR. TCRdb keeps only in-frame clones here, not all; method: immunoSEQ multiplex PCR. Among some 120,000 clones listed, about 80% were seen once. The clonotype originates from a woman under 30 in good health and CMV-seropositive. The sequencing input was PBMCs.

CDR3 loop: CASSLEGAGSVSNQPQHF. The CDR3 DNA is TGTGCCAGCAGCTTAGAAGGCGCTGGGAGCGTGAGCAATCAGCCCCAGCATTTT. V and J are TRBV11-2 and TRBJ1-5; D gene uncertain. Trimming removed 0 bases from V and 1 base from J, with 16 bases in between. The CDR3 is 18 residues long. Germline values: CDR1 SGHAT, CDR2 FQNNGV.